This TCR beta chain derives from a study of shared clonotypes between healthy human individuals. Findings and limits, study-wide: Sharing across a few donors was seen in roughly 5% of naive CD4 clonotypes.

As regards this clone: Its antigen is not known.

Using immunoSEQ multiplex PCR, the repertoire was profiled, and TCRdb retains in-frame clones only, with some absent. This sample has under 2,000,000 clones, with roughly 94% found just once. CDR3 length equals 10 residues. Trimming removed 3 bases at V and 6 bases at J, with 2 bases between. Germline V gene lookup returns CDR1 SNHLY and CDR2 FYNNEI. The naive CD8 fraction comprised CD45RO-negative cells positively selected for CCR7 and excluded terminally differentiated effector memory CD45RA+ cells. None of the donors, who were healthy HIV-negative adults, had recently had acute infections or vaccinations. Only Caucasian adults living in Nashville, Tennessee made up the donor group.

This rearrangement joins TRBV2 to TRBJ1-1; no definite D call. The origin of this receptor is a man younger than 35 in good health. Sequenced sample: naive CD8+ T cells sorted from blood. Here the CDR3 reads CASSEAEAFF. In nucleotides, the CDR3 is TGTGCCAGCAGTGAGGCTGAAGCTTTCTTT.